The 9 T cell receptor beta chains given below trace back to one sample, sequenced in a study of blood T cell repertoires in COVID-19. Clones were sequenced by immunoSEQ multiplex PCR, and TCRdb holds only the in-frame ones, with some missing. This table has roughly 290,000 clones, approximately 85% appearing once. Sequencing input: PBMCs or T cells enriched from blood (not recorded which). Receptors originate from a woman aged 30 to 39 who had recovered from COVID-19.

The chain joins TRBV24-1 to TRBJ1-4; 12 nucleotides line up with TRBD1. The CDR3 totals 19 residues. Germline CDR1 reads KGHDR; CDR2 reads SFDVKD. V lost 2 bases, J lost 7 bases, and 13 bases stayed unmatched. The CDR3 DNA reads TGTGCCACCAGTGATTCAACGGTGCGGGACAGGGGGCTCACTGAAAAACTGTTTTTT. Translated: CATSDSTVRDRGLTEKLFF.

The rearrangement joins TRBV9 to TRBJ2-1, with D perhaps TRBD1 (6 bases). Germline V CDR1 and CDR2: SGDLS, YYNGEE. This CDR3 has 14 residues. V was clipped by 2 bases and J by 5 bases, with 11 bases between them. CDR3: CASSVWDNNNEQFF. The CDR3 nucleotides read TGTGCCAGCAGCGTTTGGGACAATAACAATGAGCAGTTCTTC.

V usage is TRBV30 and J usage is TRBJ2-7, with TRBD1 matching over 9 bases. This CDR3 spans 14 amino acids. The V and J ends lost 3 bases and 1 base, in that order; junction bases with no gene match: 4. Germline values: CDR1 GTSNPN, CDR2 SVGIG (reference sequence). The CDR3 reads CAWRKTGGSYEQYF. CDR3 nucleotides: TGTGCCTGGAGGAAGACAGGGGGTTCCTACGAGCAGTACTTC.

This clone occurred a few times. This chain links TRBV7-9 with TRBJ2-7; D might be TRBD2 (6 bases). This CDR3 has 15 amino acids. Germline-derived CDR1 and CDR2 are SEHNR and FQNEAQ (reference sequence). Trimming pared 1 base from V and 4 bases from J, leaving 14 bases between. The CDR3 region is CASSLGTNFVYEQYF. DNA of the CDR3: TGTGCCAGCAGCTTAGGGACTAACTTCGTGTACGAGCAGTACTTC. Based on the CDR3 plus reference TRBV7-9 and TRBJ2-7, the full variable domain is DTGVSQNPRHKITKRGQNVTFRCDPISEHNRLYWYRQTLGQGPEFLTYFQNEAQLEKSRLLSDRFSAERPKGSFSTLEIQRTEQGDSAMYLCASSLGTNFVYEQYFGPGTRLTVT.

The chain employs TRBV28 and TRBJ2-5; perhaps TRBD1 as D (6 bases). The length of the CDR3 is 16 residues. Per the germline V gene, CDR1 is MDHEN and CDR2 is SYDVKM. V dropped 4 bases and J dropped 2 bases, with 17 bases sitting between them. CDR3: CASSWFRRGIQETQYF. The CDR3 nucleotides are TGTGCCAGCAGTTGGTTCCGAAGGGGGATACAAGAGACCCAGTACTTC.

The chain joins TRBV7-3 to TRBJ2-3, with no clear D. Looked up from germline, CDR1 is SGHTA and CDR2 is FQGTGA. V was shortened by 2 bases and J by 0 bases, with 12 bases between the two germline ends. The CDR3 totals 16 residues. Written as DNA, the CDR3 is TGTGCCAGCAGCTTAGCCGGGTCAAGAAGCACAGATACGCAGTATTTT. Encoded protein: CASSLAGSRSTDTQYF.

This rearrangement joins TRBV28 to TRBJ2-2, with D perhaps matching TRBD1 (6 bases). With 2 bases removed from V and 4 bases from J, the gap between germline ends came to 8 bases. This CDR3 is 14 amino acids long. Germline lookup yields CDR1 MDHEN and CDR2 SYDVKM. The CDR3 is CASSLGTPTGELFF. The CDR3 region has the DNA TGTGCCAGCAGTTTAGGGACACCCACCGGGGAGCTGTTTTTT.

This clone has only one observation. The CDR3: CASSRTKTVANTGELFF. The CDR3 DNA reads as TGCGCCAGCAGCCGTACGAAGACAGTCGCGAACACCGGGGAGCTGTTTTTT. The chain joins TRBV5-1 to TRBJ2-2; D perhaps matches TRBD1 (5 bases). V gave up 4 bases and J gave up 0 bases, with 16 bases separating them. CDR3 length equals 17 residues. Per germline, CDR1 SGHRS and CDR2 YFSETQ.

The J gene is TRBJ1-6, the V gene TRBV7-8; D might be TRBD1 (6 bases). This CDR3 region has 15 residues. Deletions cut 3 bases from V and 2 bases from J, with 8 bases between. Germline V CDR1 and CDR2: SGHVS, FQNEAQ. CDR3 loop: CASSFGGTYNSPLHF. Here the CDR3 DNA reads TGTGCCAGCAGCTTTGGGGGCACCTATAATTCACCCCTCCACTTT. Together with reference TRBV7-8 and TRBJ1-6, the CDR3 gives the full variable domain: GAGVSQSPRYKVAKRGQDVALRCDPISGHVSLFWYQQALGQGPEFLTYFQNEAQLDKSGLPSDRFFAERPEGSVSTLKIQRTQQEDSAVYLCASSFGGTYNSPLHFGNGTRLTVT.